This T cell receptor beta chain derives from a study of siplizumab effects on memory and regulatory T cells. Study-level points and caveats: Left unconfirmed was the suppressive function of proliferating Tregs from siplizumab cultures. Naive T cells looked more diverse than memory cells and looked like major alloresponse contributors.

TCRdb's copy holds only in-frame clones and misses some; the assay was immunoSEQ multiplex PCR. The data show 100,000 or so clones, with around 90% seen just once and around 12% held by the top ten. Germline V gives CDR1 MDHEN, CDR2 SYDVKM. V lost 5 bases to trimming and J lost 3 bases; unmatched junction nucleotides: 2. This CDR3 contains 15 residues. Concerning this clone itself: The target antigen is unknown.

V gene TRBV28 combines with J gene TRBJ2-3, with 13 nucleotides matching TRBD2. The sample comprised non-Treg CD4+ T cells sorted from blood. The TCR originated in a human donor in good health. The CDR3 is CASSTGLAGTDTQYF. The DNA for the CDR3 is TGTGCCAGCAGTACGGGACTAGCGGGGACAGATACGCAGTATTTT.